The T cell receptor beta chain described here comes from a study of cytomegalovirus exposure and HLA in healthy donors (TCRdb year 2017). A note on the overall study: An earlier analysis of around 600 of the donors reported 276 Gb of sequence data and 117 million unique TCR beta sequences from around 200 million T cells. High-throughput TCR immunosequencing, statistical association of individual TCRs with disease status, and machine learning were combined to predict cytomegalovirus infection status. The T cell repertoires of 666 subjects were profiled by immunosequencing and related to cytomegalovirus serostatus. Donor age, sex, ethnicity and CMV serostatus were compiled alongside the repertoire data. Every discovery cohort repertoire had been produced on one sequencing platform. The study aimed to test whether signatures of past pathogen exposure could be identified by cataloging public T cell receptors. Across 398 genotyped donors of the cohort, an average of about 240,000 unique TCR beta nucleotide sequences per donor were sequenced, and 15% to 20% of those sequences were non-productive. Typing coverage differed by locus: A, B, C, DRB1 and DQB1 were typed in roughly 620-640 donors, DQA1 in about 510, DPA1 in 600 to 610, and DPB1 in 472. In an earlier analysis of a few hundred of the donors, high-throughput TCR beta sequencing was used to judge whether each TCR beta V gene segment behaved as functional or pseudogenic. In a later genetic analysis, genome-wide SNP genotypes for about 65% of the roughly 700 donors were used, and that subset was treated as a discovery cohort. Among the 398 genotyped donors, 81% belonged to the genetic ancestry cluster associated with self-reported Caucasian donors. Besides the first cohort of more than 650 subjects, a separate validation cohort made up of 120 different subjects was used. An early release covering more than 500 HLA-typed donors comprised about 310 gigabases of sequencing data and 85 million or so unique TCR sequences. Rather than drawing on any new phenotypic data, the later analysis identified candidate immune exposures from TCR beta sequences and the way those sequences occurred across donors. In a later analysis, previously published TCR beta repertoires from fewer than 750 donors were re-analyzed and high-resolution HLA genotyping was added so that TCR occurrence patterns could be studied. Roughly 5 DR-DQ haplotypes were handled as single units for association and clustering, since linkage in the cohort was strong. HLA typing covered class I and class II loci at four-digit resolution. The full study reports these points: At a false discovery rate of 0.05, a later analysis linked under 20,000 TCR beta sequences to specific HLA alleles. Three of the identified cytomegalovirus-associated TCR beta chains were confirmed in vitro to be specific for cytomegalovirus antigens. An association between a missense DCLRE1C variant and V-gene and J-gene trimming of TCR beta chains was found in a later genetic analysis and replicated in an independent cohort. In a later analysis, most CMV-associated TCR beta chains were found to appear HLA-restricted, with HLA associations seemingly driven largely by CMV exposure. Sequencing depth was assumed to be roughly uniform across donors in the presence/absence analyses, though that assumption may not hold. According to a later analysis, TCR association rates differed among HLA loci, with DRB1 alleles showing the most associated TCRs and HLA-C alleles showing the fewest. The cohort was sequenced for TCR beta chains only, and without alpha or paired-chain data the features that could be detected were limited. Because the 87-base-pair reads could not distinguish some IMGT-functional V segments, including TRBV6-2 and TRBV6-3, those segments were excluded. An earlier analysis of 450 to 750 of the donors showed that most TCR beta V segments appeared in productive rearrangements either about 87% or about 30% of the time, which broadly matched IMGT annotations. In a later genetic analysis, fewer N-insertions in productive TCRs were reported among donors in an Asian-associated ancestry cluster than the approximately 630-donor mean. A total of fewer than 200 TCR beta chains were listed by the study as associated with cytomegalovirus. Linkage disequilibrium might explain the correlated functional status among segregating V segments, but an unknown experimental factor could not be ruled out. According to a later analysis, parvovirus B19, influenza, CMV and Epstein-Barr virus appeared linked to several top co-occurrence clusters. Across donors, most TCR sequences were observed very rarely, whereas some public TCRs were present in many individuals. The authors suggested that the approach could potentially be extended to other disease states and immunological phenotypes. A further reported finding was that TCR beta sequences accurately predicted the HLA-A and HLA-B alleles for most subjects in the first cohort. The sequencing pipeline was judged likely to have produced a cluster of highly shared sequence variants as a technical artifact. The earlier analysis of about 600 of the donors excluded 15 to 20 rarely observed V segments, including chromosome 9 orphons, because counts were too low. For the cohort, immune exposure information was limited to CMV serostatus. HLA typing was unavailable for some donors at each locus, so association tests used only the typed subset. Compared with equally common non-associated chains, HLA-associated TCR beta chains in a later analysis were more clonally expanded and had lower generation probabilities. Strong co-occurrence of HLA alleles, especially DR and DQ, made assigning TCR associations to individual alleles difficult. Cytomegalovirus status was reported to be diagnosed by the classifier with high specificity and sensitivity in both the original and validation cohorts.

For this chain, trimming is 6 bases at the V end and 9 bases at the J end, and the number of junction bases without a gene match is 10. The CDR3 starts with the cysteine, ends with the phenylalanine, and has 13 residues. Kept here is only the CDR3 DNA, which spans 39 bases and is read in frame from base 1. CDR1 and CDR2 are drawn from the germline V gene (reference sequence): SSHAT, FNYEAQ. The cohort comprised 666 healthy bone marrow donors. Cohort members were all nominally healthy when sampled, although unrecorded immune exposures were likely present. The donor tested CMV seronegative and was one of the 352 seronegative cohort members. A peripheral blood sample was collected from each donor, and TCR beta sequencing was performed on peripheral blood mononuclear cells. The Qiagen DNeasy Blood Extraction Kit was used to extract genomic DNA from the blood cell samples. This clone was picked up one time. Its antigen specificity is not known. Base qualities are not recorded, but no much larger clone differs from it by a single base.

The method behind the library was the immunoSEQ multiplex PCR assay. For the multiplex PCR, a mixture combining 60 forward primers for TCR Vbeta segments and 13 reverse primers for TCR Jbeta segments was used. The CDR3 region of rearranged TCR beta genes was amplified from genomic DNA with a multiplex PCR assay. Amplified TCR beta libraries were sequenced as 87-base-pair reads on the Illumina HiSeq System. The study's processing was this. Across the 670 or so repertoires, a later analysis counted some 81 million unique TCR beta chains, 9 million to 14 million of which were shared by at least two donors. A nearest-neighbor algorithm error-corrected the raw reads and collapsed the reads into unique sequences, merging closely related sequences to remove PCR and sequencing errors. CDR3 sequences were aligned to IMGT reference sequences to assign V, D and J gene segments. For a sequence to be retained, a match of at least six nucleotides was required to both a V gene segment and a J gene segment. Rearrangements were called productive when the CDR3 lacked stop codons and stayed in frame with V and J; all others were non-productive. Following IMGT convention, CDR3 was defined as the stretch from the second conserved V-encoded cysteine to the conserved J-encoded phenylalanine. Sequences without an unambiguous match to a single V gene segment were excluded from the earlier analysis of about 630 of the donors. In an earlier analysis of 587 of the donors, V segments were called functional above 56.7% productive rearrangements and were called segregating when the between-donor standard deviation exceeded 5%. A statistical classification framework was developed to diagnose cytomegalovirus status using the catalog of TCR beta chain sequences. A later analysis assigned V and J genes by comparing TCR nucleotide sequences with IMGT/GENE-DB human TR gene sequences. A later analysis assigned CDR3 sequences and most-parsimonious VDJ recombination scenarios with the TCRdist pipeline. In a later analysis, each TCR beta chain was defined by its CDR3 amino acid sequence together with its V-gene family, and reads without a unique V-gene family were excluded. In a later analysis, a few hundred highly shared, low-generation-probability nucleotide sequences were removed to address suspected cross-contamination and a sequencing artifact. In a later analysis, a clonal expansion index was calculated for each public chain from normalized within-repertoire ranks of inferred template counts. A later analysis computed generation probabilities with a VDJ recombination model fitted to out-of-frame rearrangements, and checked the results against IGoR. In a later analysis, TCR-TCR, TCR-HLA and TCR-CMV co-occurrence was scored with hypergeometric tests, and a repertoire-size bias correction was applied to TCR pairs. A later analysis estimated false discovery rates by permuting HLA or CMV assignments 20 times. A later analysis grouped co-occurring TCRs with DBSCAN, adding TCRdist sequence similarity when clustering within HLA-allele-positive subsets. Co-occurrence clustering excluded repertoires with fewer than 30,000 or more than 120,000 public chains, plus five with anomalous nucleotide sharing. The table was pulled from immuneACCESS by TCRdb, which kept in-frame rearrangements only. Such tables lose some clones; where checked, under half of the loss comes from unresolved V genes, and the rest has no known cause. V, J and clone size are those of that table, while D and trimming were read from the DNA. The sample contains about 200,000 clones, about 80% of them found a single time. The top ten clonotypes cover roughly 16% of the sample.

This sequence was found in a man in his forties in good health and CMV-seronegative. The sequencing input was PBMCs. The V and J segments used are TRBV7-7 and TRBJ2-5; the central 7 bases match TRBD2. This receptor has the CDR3 CASSSGPRGAQYF. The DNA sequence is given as TGTGCCAGCAGTTCGGGTCCCCGGGGGGCCCAGTACTTC. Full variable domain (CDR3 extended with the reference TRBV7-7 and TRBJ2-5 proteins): GAGVSQSPRYKVTKRGQDVTLRCDPISSHATLYWYQQALGQGPEFLTYFNYEAQPDKSGLPSDRFSAERPEGSISTLTIQRTEQRDSAMYRCASSSGPRGAQYFGPGTRLLVL.